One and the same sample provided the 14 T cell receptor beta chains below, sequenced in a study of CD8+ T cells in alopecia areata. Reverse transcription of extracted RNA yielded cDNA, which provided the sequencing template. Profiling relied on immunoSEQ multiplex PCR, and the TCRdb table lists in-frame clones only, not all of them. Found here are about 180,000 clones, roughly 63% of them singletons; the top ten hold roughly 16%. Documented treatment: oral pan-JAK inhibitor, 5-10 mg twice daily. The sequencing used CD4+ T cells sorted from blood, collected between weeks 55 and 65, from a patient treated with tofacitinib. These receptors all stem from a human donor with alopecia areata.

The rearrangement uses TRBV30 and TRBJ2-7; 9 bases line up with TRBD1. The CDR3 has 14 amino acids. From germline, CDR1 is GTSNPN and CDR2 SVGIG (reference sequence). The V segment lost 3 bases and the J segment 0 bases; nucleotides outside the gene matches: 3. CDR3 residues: CAWRWTGASYEQYF. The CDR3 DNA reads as TGTGCCTGGAGATGGACAGGGGCCTCCTACGAGCAGTACTTC.

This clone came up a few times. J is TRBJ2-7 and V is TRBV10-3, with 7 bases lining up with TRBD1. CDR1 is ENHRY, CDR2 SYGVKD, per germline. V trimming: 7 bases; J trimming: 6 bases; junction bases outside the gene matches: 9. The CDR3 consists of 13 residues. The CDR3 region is CAITHDRVGEQYF. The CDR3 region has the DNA TGTGCCATCACCCACGACAGGGTCGGCGAGCAGTACTTC.

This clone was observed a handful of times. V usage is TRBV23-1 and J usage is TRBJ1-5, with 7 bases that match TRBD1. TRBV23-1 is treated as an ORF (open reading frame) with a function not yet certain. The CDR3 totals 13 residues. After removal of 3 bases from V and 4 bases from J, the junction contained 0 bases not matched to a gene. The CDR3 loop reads CASSQGQNQPQHF. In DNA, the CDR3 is TGCGCCAGCAGTCAGGGACAGAATCAGCCCCAGCATTTT.

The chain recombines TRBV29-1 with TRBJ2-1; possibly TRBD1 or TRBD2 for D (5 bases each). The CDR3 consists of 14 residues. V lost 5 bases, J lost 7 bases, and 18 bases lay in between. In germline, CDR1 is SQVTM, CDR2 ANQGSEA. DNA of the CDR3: TGCAGCGTTTCCACGAGACCGGGACCTAATGAGCAGTTCTTC. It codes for CSVSTRPGPNEQFF.

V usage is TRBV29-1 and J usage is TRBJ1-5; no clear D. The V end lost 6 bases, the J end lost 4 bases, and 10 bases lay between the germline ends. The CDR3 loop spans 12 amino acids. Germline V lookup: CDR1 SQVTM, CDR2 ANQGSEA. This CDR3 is CSVGSWNQPQHF. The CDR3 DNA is TGCAGCGTCGGTAGTTGGAATCAGCCCCAGCATTTT. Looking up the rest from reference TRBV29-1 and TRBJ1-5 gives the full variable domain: SAVISQKPSRDICQRGTSLTIQCQVDSQVTMMFWYRQQPGQSLTLIATANQGSEATYESGFVIDKFPISRPNLTFSTLTVSNMSPEDSSIYLCSVGSWNQPQHFGDGTRLSIL.

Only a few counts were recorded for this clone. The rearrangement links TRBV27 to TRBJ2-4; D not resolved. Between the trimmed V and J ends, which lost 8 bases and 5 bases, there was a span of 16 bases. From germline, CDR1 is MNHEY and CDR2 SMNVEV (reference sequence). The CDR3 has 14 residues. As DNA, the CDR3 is TGTGCCAGCTCTCGGTCGGCGGCGGAAAACATTCAGTACTTC. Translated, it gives CASSRSAAENIQYF.

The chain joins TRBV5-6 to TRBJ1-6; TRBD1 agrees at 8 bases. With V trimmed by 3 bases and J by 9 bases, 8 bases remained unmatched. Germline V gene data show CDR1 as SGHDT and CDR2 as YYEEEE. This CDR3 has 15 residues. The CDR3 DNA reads TGTGCCAGCAGCTCGACAGGGGAGGGGGGTTCACCCCTCCACTTT. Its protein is CASSSTGEGGSPLHF. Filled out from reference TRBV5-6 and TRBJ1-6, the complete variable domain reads DAGVTQSPTHLIKTRGQQVTLRCSPKSGHDTVSWYQQALGQGPQFIFQYYEEEERQRGNFPDRFSGHQFPNYSSELNVNALLLGDSALYLCASSSTGEGGSPLHFGNGTRLTVT.

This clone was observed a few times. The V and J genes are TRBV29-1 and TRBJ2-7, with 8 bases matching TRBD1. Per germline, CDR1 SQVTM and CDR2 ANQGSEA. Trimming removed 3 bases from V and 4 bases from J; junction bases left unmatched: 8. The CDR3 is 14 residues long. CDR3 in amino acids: CSVDAQGAGYEQYF. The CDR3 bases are TGCAGCGTTGACGCCCAGGGGGCGGGTTACGAGCAGTACTTC.

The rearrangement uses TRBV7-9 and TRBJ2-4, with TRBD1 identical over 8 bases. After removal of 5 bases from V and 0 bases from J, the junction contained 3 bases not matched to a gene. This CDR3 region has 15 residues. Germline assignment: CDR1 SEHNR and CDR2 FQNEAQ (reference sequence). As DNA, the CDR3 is TGTGCCAGCAGCGTACAGGGGGGAGCCAAAAACATTCAGTACTTC. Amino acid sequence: CASSVQGGAKNIQYF.

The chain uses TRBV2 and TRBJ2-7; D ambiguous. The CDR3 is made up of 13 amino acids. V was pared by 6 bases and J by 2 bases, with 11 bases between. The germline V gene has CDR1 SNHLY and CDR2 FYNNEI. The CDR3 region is CASRPDHPYEQYF. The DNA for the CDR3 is TGTGCCAGCAGACCGGACCATCCCTACGAGCAGTACTTC.

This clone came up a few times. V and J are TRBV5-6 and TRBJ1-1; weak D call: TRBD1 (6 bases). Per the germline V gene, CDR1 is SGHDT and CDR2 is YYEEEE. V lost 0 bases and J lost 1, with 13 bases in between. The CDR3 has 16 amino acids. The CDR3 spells CASSLGLGQTNTEAFF. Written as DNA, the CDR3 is TGTGCCAGCAGCTTGGGGCTAGGACAGACGAACACTGAAGCTTTCTTT.

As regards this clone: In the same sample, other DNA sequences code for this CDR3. The CDR3 sequence: CSGGQGATGELFF. The CDR3 nucleotides read TGCAGCGGAGGACAGGGGGCAACCGGGGAGCTGTTTTTT. The chain joins TRBV29-1 to TRBJ2-2; TRBD1 matches at 11 bases. This CDR3 contains 13 residues. J was trimmed by 5 bases and V by 7 bases; bases with no gene match: 3. Per the germline V gene, CDR1 is SQVTM and CDR2 is ANQGSEA.

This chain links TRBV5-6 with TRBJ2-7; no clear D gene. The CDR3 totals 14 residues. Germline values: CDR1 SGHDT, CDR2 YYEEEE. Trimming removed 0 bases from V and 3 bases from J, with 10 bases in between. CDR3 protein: CASSLAFGGYEQYF. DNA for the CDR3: TGTGCCAGCAGCTTGGCCTTTGGCGGCTACGAGCAGTACTTC.

Here the CDR3 reads CASTAGAKNIQYF. The DNA of the CDR3 is TGTGCCAGCACCGCGGGGGCCAAAAACATTCAGTACTTC. The chain combines TRBV7-9 with TRBJ2-4; tentatively, D is TRBD2 (6 bases). Germline values: CDR1 SEHNR, CDR2 FQNEAQ (reference sequence). V was pared by 7 bases and J by 1 base, with 8 bases between. There are 13 residues in the CDR3.